These T cell receptor beta chains were read from a single sample in a study of blood T cell repertoires in COVID-19. Clones were sequenced by immunoSEQ multiplex PCR, and TCRdb holds only the in-frame ones, with some missing. The sample carries about 50,000 clones, 85% to 90% recorded once. The sample was peripheral blood. The receptor source for this set is a woman aged 80 or over with COVID-19, enrolled during active disease. CDR3s leave out the opening cysteine and the closing phenylalanine or tryptophan. A D gene is named only where the DNA matches it firmly.

v_gene: TRBV19
d_gene: .
j_gene: TRBJ2-1
CDR3aa: ASSIGGRVNEQF

v_gene: TRBV6-1
d_gene: .
j_gene: TRBJ2-3
CDR3aa: ASSEARSTPRQDTQY

v_gene: TRBV27
d_gene: .
j_gene: TRBJ1-5
CDR3aa: ASSQGFHQPQH

v_gene: TRBV29-1
d_gene: TRBD2
j_gene: TRBJ2-1
CDR3aa: SGETGLGPATGQF

v_gene: TRBV2
d_gene: .
j_gene: TRBJ1-5
CDR3aa: ASMGDQVTSRNQPQH

v_gene: TRBV6-1
d_gene: .
j_gene: TRBJ1-2
CDR3aa: ASSGGIGKTNYGYT

v_gene: TRBV6-5
d_gene: TRBD1
j_gene: TRBJ2-1
CDR3aa: ASTGTGVSNEQF

v_gene: TRBV5-1
d_gene: .
j_gene: TRBJ1-3
CDR3aa: ASSAGSSGNTIY

v_gene: TRBV27
d_gene: .
j_gene: TRBJ1-1
CDR3aa: ASSRTGRRETEAF

v_gene: TRBV3-1/TRBV3-2
d_gene: .
j_gene: TRBJ1-4
CDR3aa: ASSQARGGEKLF

v_gene: TRBV5-8
d_gene: TRBD1
j_gene: TRBJ2-4
CDR3aa: ASSSGQRVAKNIQY

v_gene: TRBV2
d_gene: .
j_gene: TRBJ2-5
CDR3aa: ASASQWAETQY

v_gene: TRBV9
d_gene: TRBD2
j_gene: TRBJ2-1
CDR3aa: ASSPRLAGGQNEQF

v_gene: TRBV9
d_gene: .
j_gene: TRBJ2-1
CDR3aa: ASSPSRKGGEQF

v_gene: TRBV7-2
d_gene: TRBD2
j_gene: TRBJ2-5
CDR3aa: ASSFRLAGVKTQY

v_gene: TRBV18
d_gene: TRBD2
j_gene: TRBJ2-5
CDR3aa: ASSPPGTRRQETQY

v_gene: TRBV10-3
d_gene: .
j_gene: TRBJ1-5
CDR3aa: AISDGGLGNQPQH

v_gene: TRBV3-1/TRBV3-2
d_gene: .
j_gene: TRBJ1-6
CDR3aa: ASSHAGPSPLH

v_gene: TRBV24-1
d_gene: TRBD1
j_gene: TRBJ2-5
CDR3aa: ATSDLFVRRQGVSETQY

v_gene: TRBV3-1/TRBV3-2
d_gene: .
j_gene: TRBJ2-3
CDR3aa: ASSQQVPTDTQY

v_gene: TRBV29-1
d_gene: .
j_gene: TRBJ1-2
CDR3aa: SVRWAYHGYT

v_gene: TRBV7-9
d_gene: .
j_gene: TRBJ1-3
CDR3aa: ASSLLENTGNTIY

v_gene: TRBV10-3
d_gene: TRBD1
j_gene: TRBJ1-2
CDR3aa: AISLLQGNYGYT

v_gene: TRBV20-1
d_gene: .
j_gene: TRBJ1-1
CDR3aa: SARVGPQAF

v_gene: TRBV27
d_gene: .
j_gene: TRBJ2-1
CDR3aa: ASSLSGYSSYNEQF

v_gene: TRBV6-6
d_gene: .
j_gene: TRBJ2-2
CDR3aa: ASTITRERTGELF

v_gene: TRBV5-1
d_gene: .
j_gene: TRBJ2-1
CDR3aa: ASTAGQVNEQF

v_gene: TRBV27
d_gene: .
j_gene: TRBJ2-3
CDR3aa: ASSFRVRSTDTQY

v_gene: TRBV7-8
d_gene: .
j_gene: TRBJ1-1
CDR3aa: ASSWGDKKLNTEAF

v_gene: TRBV2
d_gene: TRBD1
j_gene: TRBJ1-6
CDR3aa: ASSFSGLRQGLRKFSPLH

v_gene: TRBV9
d_gene: TRBD2
j_gene: TRBJ2-1
CDR3aa: ASSVALSGRTIYNEQF

v_gene: TRBV6-1
d_gene: TRBD1
j_gene: TRBJ1-5
CDR3aa: ASSALWTGIAQPQH

v_gene: TRBV10-1
d_gene: .
j_gene: TRBJ2-3
CDR3aa: ASSESSQGFTDTQY

v_gene: TRBV19
d_gene: TRBD1
j_gene: TRBJ2-4
CDR3aa: ASRLTGGKNIQY

v_gene: TRBV12-3/TRBV12-4
d_gene: .
j_gene: TRBJ1-3
CDR3aa: ASNQGTGNTIY

v_gene: TRBV2
d_gene: .
j_gene: TRBJ1-2
CDR3aa: ASSEGSPVGQGRDGYT

v_gene: TRBV7-9
d_gene: TRBD1
j_gene: TRBJ2-7
CDR3aa: ASSLSQGDSYEQY

v_gene: TRBV29-1
d_gene: .
j_gene: TRBJ1-2
CDR3aa: SVVSPGGYGYT

v_gene: TRBV27
d_gene: .
j_gene: TRBJ1-5
CDR3aa: ASSLTENQPQH

v_gene: TRBV15
d_gene: .
j_gene: TRBJ2-7
CDR3aa: ATSRERRLSSYEQY

v_gene: TRBV9
d_gene: .
j_gene: TRBJ1-3
CDR3aa: ASTRDSGNTIY

v_gene: TRBV4-2
d_gene: .
j_gene: TRBJ1-2
CDR3aa: ASTRGGNYGYT

v_gene: TRBV4-1
d_gene: TRBD1
j_gene: TRBJ2-7
CDR3aa: ASSQGPGTGNYEQY

v_gene: TRBV12-3/TRBV12-4
d_gene: .
j_gene: TRBJ1-1
CDR3aa: ASSAGLEAF

v_gene: TRBV19
d_gene: .
j_gene: TRBJ2-2
CDR3aa: ASILNRQGRIGELF

v_gene: TRBV27
d_gene: .
j_gene: TRBJ2-2
CDR3aa: ASSLRVPLNTGELF

v_gene: TRBV13
d_gene: .
j_gene: TRBJ1-6
CDR3aa: ASSLPNNSPLH

v_gene: TRBV5-1
d_gene: TRBD1
j_gene: TRBJ1-1
CDR3aa: ASSLYHRGDTEAF

v_gene: TRBV27
d_gene: .
j_gene: TRBJ1-2
CDR3aa: ASSLSRQTNYGYT

v_gene: TRBV6-1
d_gene: TRBD1
j_gene: TRBJ2-5
CDR3aa: ASSEYGTGFGETQY

v_gene: TRBV5-8
d_gene: .
j_gene: TRBJ1-4
CDR3aa: ASSSEGEGGFEKLF

v_gene: TRBV5-1
d_gene: TRBD2
j_gene: TRBJ2-1
CDR3aa: ASSSAGRAVDEQF

v_gene: TRBV5-1
d_gene: TRBD1
j_gene: TRBJ2-1
CDR3aa: ASSWPSGTEHYNEQF

v_gene: TRBV9
d_gene: .
j_gene: TRBJ1-6
CDR3aa: ASSPGHYNSPLH

v_gene: TRBV27
d_gene: .
j_gene: TRBJ1-2
CDR3aa: ASSSVVRGNYGYT